This T cell receptor delta chain was identified during a study of Vδ1+ human thymocytes. General study results and limits: TRG sequences recurred across donors, whereas TRD sequences stayed essentially private. Bulk data may be misread because of unexpected Vdelta2 sequences. In the thymus, TRG and TRD repertoires looked highly polyclonal with Gaussian CDR3 lengths. Around 18% of thymic delta-chain sequences were Vdelta2, with few Vdelta3, unlike blood Vdelta1+ controls.

Alphabeta T cells were depleted, then CD3+ Vdelta1+ Vdelta2- thymocytes were FACS-sorted. Comments on this clone: What it recognizes is unknown.

CDR1 and CDR2 (germline): TSWWSYY, QGS. V dropped 1 base and J dropped 3; count of bases not matched to a gene: 22. This CDR3 comprises 22 residues. RNA was extracted from the cells and then reverse transcribed. The CDR3 regions were amplified by multiplex PCR from V-gene primers to a constant-region primer. TCRdb reanalysed the multiplex PCR reads via CATT. The sample lists about 50,000 delta-chain clones, roughly 16% occurring once. The V call is TRDV1, the J call TRDJ1; 11 bases are shared with TRDD3. This TCR was sampled from a girl under three years old who had congenital heart surgery. Sequencing input: Vdelta1+ gamma-delta thymocytes from the thymus. The subset: FACS-sorted CD3+ TCRalphabeta- TCRVdelta1+ TCRVdelta2- thymocytes. This CDR3 is CALGERAPSLLGDRRGSDKLIF. The CDR3 DNA reads as TGTGCTCTTGGGGAACGGGCCCCTAGTCTACTGGGGGATAGAAGAGGGTCCGATAAACTCATCTTT.